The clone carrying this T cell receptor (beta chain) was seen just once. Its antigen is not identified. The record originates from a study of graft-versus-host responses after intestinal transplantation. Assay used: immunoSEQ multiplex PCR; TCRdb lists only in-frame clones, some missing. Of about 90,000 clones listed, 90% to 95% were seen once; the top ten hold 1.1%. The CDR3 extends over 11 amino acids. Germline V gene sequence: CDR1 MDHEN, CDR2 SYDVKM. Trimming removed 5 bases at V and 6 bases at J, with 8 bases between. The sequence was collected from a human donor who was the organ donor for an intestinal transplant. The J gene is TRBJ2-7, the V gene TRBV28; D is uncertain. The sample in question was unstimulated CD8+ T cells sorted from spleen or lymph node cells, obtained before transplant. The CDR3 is CASSVAFEQYF. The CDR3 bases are TGTGCCAGCAGTGTGGCCTTCGAGCAGTACTTC.